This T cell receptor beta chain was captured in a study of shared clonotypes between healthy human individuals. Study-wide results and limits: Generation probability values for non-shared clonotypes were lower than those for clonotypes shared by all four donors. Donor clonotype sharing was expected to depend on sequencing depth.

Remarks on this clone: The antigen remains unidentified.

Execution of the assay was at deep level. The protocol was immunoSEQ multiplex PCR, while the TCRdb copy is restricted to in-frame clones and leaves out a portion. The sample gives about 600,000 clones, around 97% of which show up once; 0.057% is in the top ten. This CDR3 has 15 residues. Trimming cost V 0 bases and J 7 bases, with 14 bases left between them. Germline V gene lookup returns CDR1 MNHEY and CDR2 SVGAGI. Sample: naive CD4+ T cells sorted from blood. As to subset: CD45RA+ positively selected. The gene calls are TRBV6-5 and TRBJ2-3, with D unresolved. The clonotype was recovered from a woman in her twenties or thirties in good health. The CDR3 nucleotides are TGTGCCAGCAGTTACTCTGACCGACTTGGGAATACGCAGTATTTT. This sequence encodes CASSYSDRLGNTQYF.